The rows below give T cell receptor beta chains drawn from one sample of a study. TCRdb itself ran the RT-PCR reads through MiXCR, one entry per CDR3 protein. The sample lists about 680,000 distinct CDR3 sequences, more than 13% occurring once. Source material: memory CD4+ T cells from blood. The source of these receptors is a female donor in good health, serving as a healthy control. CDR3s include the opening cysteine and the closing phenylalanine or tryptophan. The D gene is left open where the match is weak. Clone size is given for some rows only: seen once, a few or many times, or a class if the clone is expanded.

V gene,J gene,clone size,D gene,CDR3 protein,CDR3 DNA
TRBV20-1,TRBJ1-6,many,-,CSAREMAVNSPLHF,TGCAGTGCTAGGGAAATGGCCGTAAATTCACCCCTCCACTTT
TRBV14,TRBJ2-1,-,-,CASSQARRFGGTYNEQFF,TGTGCCAGCAGCCAAGCGCGGCGTTTCGGAGGGACTTACAATGAGCAGTTCTTC
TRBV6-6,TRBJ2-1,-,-,CASSYGDTAPYNEQFF,TGTGCCAGCAGTTACGGAGACACGGCCCCGTACAATGAGCAGTTCTTC
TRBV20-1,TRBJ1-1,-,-,CSARLGLNTEAFF,TGCAGTGCTAGACTCGGACTGAACACTGAAGCTTTCTTT
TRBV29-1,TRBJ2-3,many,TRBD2,CSSGRTSGSPTDTQYF,TGCAGCTCTGGGAGGACTAGCGGGAGCCCGACAGATACGCAGTATTTT
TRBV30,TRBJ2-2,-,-,CAWDTGLQGGELFF,TGTGCCTGGGATACGGGACTTCAAGGCGGGGAGCTGTTTTTT
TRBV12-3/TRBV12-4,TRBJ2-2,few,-,CASSLVRGASTGELFF,TGTGCCAGCAGTTTAGTTAGGGGGGCAAGTACCGGGGAGCTGTTTTTT
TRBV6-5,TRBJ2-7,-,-,CASSRHGSYEQYF,TGTGCCAGCAGTCGTCACGGTTCCTACGAGCAGTACTTC
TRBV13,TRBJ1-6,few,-,CASSSRGIPLHF,TGTGCCAGCAGCTCCCGGGGAATACCCCTCCACTTT
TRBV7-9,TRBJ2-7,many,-,CASSITVTGLMTYEQYF,TGTGCCAGCAGCATTACGGTAACCGGGCTAATGACCTACGAGCAGTACTTC
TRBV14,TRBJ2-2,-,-,CASSQGGGELFF,TGTGCCAGCAGCCAAGGCGGCGGGGAGCTGTTTTTT
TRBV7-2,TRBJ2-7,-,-,CASSLEALGPLSSYEQYF,TGTGCCAGCAGCTTAGAGGCGTTGGGACCGTTAAGCTCCTACGAGCAGTACTTC
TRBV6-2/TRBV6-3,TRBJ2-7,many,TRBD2,CASSYSGGRPSYEQYF,TGTGCCAGCAGTTACTCGGGCGGGAGGCCCTCCTACGAGCAGTACTTC
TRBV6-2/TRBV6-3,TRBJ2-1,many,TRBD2,CASRLAGQDEQFF,TGTGCCAGTCGACTAGCGGGGCAGGATGAGCAGTTCTTC
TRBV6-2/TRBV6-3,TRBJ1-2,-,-,CASSWGKDGYTF,TGTGCCAGCAGTTGGGGGAAGGATGGCTACACCTTC
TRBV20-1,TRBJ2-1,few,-,CSARENSEEDEQFF,TGCAGTGCTAGGGAGAACAGCGAAGAGGATGAGCAGTTCTTC